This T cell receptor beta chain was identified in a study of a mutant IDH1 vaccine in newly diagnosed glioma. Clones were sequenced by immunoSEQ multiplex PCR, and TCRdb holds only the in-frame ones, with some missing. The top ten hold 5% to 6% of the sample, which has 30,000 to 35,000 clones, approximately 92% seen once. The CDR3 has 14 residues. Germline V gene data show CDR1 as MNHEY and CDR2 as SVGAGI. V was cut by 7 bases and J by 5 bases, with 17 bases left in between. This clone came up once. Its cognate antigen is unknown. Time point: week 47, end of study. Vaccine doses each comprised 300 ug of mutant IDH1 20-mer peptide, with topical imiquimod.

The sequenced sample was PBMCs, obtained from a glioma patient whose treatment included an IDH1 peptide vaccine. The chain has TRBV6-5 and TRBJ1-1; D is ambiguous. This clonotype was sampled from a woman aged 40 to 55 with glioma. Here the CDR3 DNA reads TGTGCCAGCACCGAGTCCAGTTTGAGAACTGAAGCTTTCTTT. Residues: CASTESSLRTEAFF.